This TCR beta chain came from a study of control samples from healthy donors and cancer patients. The protocol was immunoSEQ multiplex PCR, while the TCRdb copy is restricted to in-frame clones and leaves out a portion. Seen here are roughly 150,000 clones, 80% to 95% observed once, and the top ten hold approximately 0.7%. The CDR3 extends over 16 amino acids. The germline gives CDR1 LNHNV, CDR2 YYDKDF (reference sequence). The V and J ends lost 0 bases and 2 bases respectively, with 14 bases between them. The chain joins TRBV15 to TRBJ2-7; D is perhaps TRBD2 (6 bases). This clonotype was obtained from a woman in her thirties in good health. Source material: blood. The CDR3 nucleotides are TGTGCCACCAGCAGAGATGGGACTTTGATCCCCTACGAGCAGTACTTC. Protein: CATSRDGTLIPYEQYF.